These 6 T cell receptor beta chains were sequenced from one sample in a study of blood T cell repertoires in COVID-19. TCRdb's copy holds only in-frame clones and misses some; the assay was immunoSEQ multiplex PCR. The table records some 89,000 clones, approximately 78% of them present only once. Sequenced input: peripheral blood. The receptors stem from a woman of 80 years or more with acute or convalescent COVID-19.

The CDR3 DNA reads TGTGCCAGCAGCTTAGCCGGTTCCCCCTACGAGCAGTACTTC. Encoded protein: CASSLAGSPYEQYF. The genes are TRBV11-2 and TRBJ2-7; D is unresolved. This CDR3 spans 14 amino acids. Germline-derived CDR1 and CDR2 are SGHAT and FQNNGV. Between the trimmed V and J ends, which lost 1 base and 2 bases, there was a span of 9 bases. Using reference TRBV11-2 and TRBJ2-7 for the parts outside the CDR3, the full variable domain is EAGVAQSPRYKIIEKRQSVAFWCNPISGHATLYWYQQILGQGPKLLIQFQNNGVVDDSQLPKDRFSAERLKGVDSTLKIQPAKLEDSAVYLCASSLAGSPYEQYFGPGTRLTVT.

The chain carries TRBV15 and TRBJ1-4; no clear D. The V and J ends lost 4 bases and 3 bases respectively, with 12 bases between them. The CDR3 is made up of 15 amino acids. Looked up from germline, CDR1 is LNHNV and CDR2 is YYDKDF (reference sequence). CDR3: CATSTRQVANEKLFF. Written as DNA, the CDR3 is TGTGCCACCAGCACCCGCCAGGTTGCTAATGAAAAACTGTTTTTT. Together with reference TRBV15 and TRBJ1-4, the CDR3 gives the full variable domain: DAMVIQNPRYQVTQFGKPVTLSCSQTLNHNVMYWYQQKSSQAPKLLFHYYDKDFNNEADTPDNFQSRRPNTSFCFLDIRSPGLGDTAMYLCATSTRQVANEKLFFGSGTQLSVL.

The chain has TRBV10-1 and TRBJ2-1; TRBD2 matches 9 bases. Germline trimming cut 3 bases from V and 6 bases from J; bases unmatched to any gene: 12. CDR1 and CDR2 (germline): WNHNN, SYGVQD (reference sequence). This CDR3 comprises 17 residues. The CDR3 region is CASSDVSSGMSGNEQFF. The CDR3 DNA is TGCGCCAGCAGTGATGTTTCTAGCGGGATGTCAGGCAATGAGCAGTTCTTC.

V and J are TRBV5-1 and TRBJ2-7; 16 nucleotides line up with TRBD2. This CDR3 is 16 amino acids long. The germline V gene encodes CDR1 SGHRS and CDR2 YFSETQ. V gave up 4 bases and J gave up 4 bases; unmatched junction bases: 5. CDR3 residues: CASSRGLAGGLYEQYF. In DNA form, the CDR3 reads TGCGCCAGCAGCCGGGGACTAGCGGGGGGGCTTTACGAGCAGTACTTC.

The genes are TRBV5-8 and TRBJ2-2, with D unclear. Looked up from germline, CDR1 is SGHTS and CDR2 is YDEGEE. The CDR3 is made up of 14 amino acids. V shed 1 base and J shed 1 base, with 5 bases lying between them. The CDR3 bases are TGTGCCAGCAGCTTGACGGGGAACACCGGGGAGCTGTTTTTT. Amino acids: CASSLTGNTGELFF. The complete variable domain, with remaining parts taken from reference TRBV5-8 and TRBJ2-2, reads EAGVTQSPTHLIKTRGQQATLRCSPISGHTSVYWYQQALGLGLQFLLWYDEGEERNRGNFPPRFSGRQFPNYSSELNVNALELEDSALYLCASSLTGNTGELFFGEGSRLTVL.

CDR3 in amino acids: CASSSTWRYNSPLHF. DNA for the CDR3: TGTGCCAGCAGCTCGACTTGGCGGTATAATTCACCCCTCCACTTT. This rearrangement joins TRBV6-5 to TRBJ1-6; no clear D. This CDR3 contains 15 residues. Germline loops: CDR1 MNHEY, CDR2 SVGAGI. Trimming left V 6 bases short and J 4 bases short, with 13 bases between.